These 30 T cell receptor beta chains share one sample of origin, sequenced in a study of monozygotic twins with inflammatory bowel disease. TCRdb reprocessed the 5' RACE reads and keeps a single row for each CDR3 protein, giving no DNA. The clone table shows about 450,000 distinct CDR3 sequences, with the ten largest holding 2% to 2.5%. The sequenced sample was blood. Receptors originate from a human donor with ulcerative colitis or Crohn's disease, or a healthy co-twin of an affected twin (not recorded which).

The chain carries TRBV20-1 and TRBJ1-5. Germline V gene sequence: CDR1 DFQATT, CDR2 SNEGSKA (reference sequence). The CDR3 runs to 14 residues. Here the CDR3 reads CSARGHPSGPPQHF.

The chain has TRBV3-1 and TRBJ2-2; with no DNA, the TCRdb D assignment of TRBD2 cannot be verified. The CDR3 loop spans 13 amino acids. The germline V gene has CDR1 LGHDT and CDR2 YNNKEL (reference sequence). The CDR3 is CASSPGGAARLFF.

The chain combines TRBV3-1 with TRBJ1-2; lacking DNA, the TRBD1 call made by TCRdb goes unchecked. Germline values: CDR1 LGHDT, CDR2 YNNKEL (reference sequence). The CDR3 sequence is 14 residues long. The CDR3: CASSPVGTVNGYTF.

This chain uses TRBV11-2 with TRBJ2-2; the D gene TCRdb calls, TRBD1, cannot be checked with no DNA. CDR3 length: 15 amino acids. CDR1 is SGHAT, CDR2 FQNNGV, per germline. The CDR3 here is CASISGTGVTGELFF.

The chain recombines TRBV28 with TRBJ2-4; without DNA, the TCRdb call of TRBD2 cannot be checked. The germline V gene has CDR1 MDHEN and CDR2 SYDVKM. The CDR3 loop spans 16 amino acids. CDR3 residues: CASSPRGSGSENIQYF.

The chain uses TRBV7-8 and TRBJ2-7. The CDR3 runs 15 residues. Germline CDR1 is SGHVS and CDR2 is FQNEAQ. The CDR3 loop is CASSLAEQSSAEQYF.

The chain joins TRBV6-1 to TRBJ2-1; TCRdb lists TRBD1, though no DNA is available to test this call. CDR3 length: 14 amino acids. CDR1 and CDR2 (germline): MNHNS, SASEGT. CDR3 sequence reads: CASSPQLGRNEQFF.

The V gene is TRBV2, the J gene TRBJ1-4; the TRBD1 assignment by TCRdb is unverifiable without DNA. CDR3 size: 14 residues. The V gene's germline CDR1 is SNHLY and CDR2 FYNNEI. CDR3 region: CASSWGALQEKLFF. The complete variable domain, with remaining parts taken from reference TRBV2 and TRBJ1-4, reads EPEVTQTPSHQVTQMGQEVILRCVPISNHLYFYWYRQILGQKVEFLVSFYNNEISEKSEIFDDQFSVERPDGSNFTLKIRSTKLEDSAMYFCASSWGALQEKLFFGSGTQLSVL.

The rearrangement uses TRBV7-3 and TRBJ2-6. CDR3 size: 16 residues. Looked up from germline, CDR1 is SGHTA and CDR2 is FQGTGA. Here the CDR3 reads CASSLTRGAGANVLTF.

The chain is built from TRBV18 and TRBJ1-5; absent DNA, TCRdb's TRBD1 call cannot be checked. The CDR3 covers 16 residues. Germline V gene data show CDR1 as KGHSH and CDR2 as LQKENI. CDR3 in amino acids: CASSPGTGGSNQPQHF.

This chain joins TRBV30 and TRBJ2-1; without DNA, the TCRdb call of TRBD1 cannot be checked. Germline V gene data show CDR1 as GTSNPN and CDR2 as SVGIG (reference sequence). This CDR3 has 12 residues. The CDR3 region is CAWGKTGNEQFF.

This chain uses TRBV5-6 with TRBJ2-3; TCRdb lists TRBD1, though no DNA is available to test this call. Per germline, CDR1 SGHDT and CDR2 YYEEEE. The CDR3 length is 13 residues. The CDR3 region is CASSTVPVNTQYF. The complete variable domain, with remaining parts taken from reference TRBV5-6 and TRBJ2-3, reads DAGVTQSPTHLIKTRGQQVTLRCSPKSGHDTVSWYQQALGQGPQFIFQYYEEEERQRGNFPDRFSGHQFPNYSSELNVNALLLGDSALYLCASSTVPVNTQYFGPGTRLTVL.

The chain couples TRBV12-3 or TRBV12-4 to TRBJ2-1; the TCRdb call, TRBD1, lacks DNA for checking. This CDR3 comprises 14 residues. The CDR3 sequence: CASSLGQGVHEQFF.

The chain joins TRBV5-6 to TRBJ2-2; lacking DNA, the TRBD1 call made by TCRdb goes unchecked. CDR3 length equals 16 residues. The germline V gene has CDR1 SGHDT and CDR2 YYEEEE. This CDR3 reads CASSPGQGSNTGELFF.

This chain links TRBV4-3 with TRBJ2-2; checking the TCRdb D call of TRBD1 is not possible without DNA. This CDR3 comprises 15 residues. Germline CDR1 is LGHNA and CDR2 is YSLEER. CDR3 loop: CASRPTRGSTGELFF.

The CDR3 reads CASSGVGDYEQYF. The chain couples TRBV18 to TRBJ2-7; TCRdb gives TRBD1 as the D gene, but with no DNA this cannot be confirmed. CDR3 length equals 13 residues. Per germline, CDR1 KGHSH and CDR2 LQKENI.

The CDR3 is CASSRTTGAETEAFF. The J gene is TRBJ1-1, the V gene TRBV4-2; the D gene TCRdb calls, TRBD1, cannot be checked with no DNA. From germline, CDR1 is LGHNA and CDR2 YNFKEQ. The CDR3 totals 15 residues.

The genes are TRBV7-9 and TRBJ2-3; the D call of TRBD1 rests on TCRdb alone, since no DNA is present to check it. Germline V gene lookup returns CDR1 SEHNR and CDR2 FQNEAQ (reference sequence). This CDR3 has 15 amino acids. The CDR3 loop reads CASSAGQGSADTQYF.

The rearrangement joins TRBV3-1 to TRBJ1-1; the TCRdb D gene call, TRBD1, has no DNA to confirm it. CDR1 and CDR2 from the germline V gene are LGHDT and YNNKEL (reference sequence). The CDR3 loop spans 14 amino acids. Here the CDR3 reads CASSGRDRRTEAFF.

The V call is TRBV6-1, the J call TRBJ1-6. CDR1 MNHNS and CDR2 SASEGT come from the germline V gene. The CDR3 consists of 13 residues. The CDR3 reads CASLGQGGSPLHF.

V gene TRBV7-6 combines with J gene TRBJ2-7; lacking DNA, the TRBD1 call made by TCRdb goes unchecked. Germline CDR1 is SGHVS and CDR2 is FNYEAQ. This CDR3 comprises 15 residues. This CDR3 reads CASSSPGQGTYEQYF.

The chain recombines TRBV2 with TRBJ2-3; TCRdb returns TRBD2, unconfirmable since there is no DNA. This CDR3 region has 15 residues. Looked up from germline, CDR1 is SNHLY and CDR2 is FYNNEI. Here the CDR3 reads CASSQLEGGENTQYF.

V and J are TRBV7-2 and TRBJ2-1. This CDR3 contains 16 residues. In germline, CDR1 is SGHTA, CDR2 FQGNSA. The CDR3 spells CASSLGGTIQANEQFF.

This chain connects TRBV5-1 to TRBJ2-1; the D gene TCRdb calls, TRBD1, cannot be checked with no DNA. Germline V gives CDR1 SGHRS, CDR2 YFSETQ. CDR3 length: 13 amino acids. The CDR3: CASSSRGGDEQFF.

The chain recombines TRBV7-2 with TRBJ2-7. Per the germline V gene, CDR1 is SGHTA and CDR2 is FQGNSA. CDR3 length: 14 residues. This chain's CDR3 is CASSFQIQTYEQYF. Full variable domain (missing parts from reference TRBV7-2 and TRBJ2-7): GAGVSQSPSNKVTEKGKDVELRCDPISGHTALYWYRQSLGQGLEFLIYFQGNSAPDKSGLPSDRFSAERTGGSVSTLTIQRTQQEDSAVYLCASSFQIQTYEQYFGPGTRLTVT.

V usage is TRBV5-1 and J usage is TRBJ1-2. The CDR3 length is 16 residues. Germline loops: CDR1 SGHRS, CDR2 YFSETQ. Here the CDR3 reads CASSLGAGSTFYGYTF.

CDR3 protein: CASSPPFPEDTEAFF. The chain employs TRBV5-1 and TRBJ1-1; TCRdb names TRBD1, which stays unverified in the absence of DNA. CDR1 is SGHRS, CDR2 YFSETQ, per germline. The CDR3 length is 15 residues. Full variable domain (rest looked up from reference TRBV5-1 and TRBJ1-1): KAGVTQTPRYLIKTRGQQVTLSCSPISGHRSVSWYQQTPGQGLQFLFEYFSETQRNKGNFPGRFSGRQFSNSRSEMNVSTLELGDSALYLCASSPPFPEDTEAFFGQGTRLTVV.

The V and J genes are TRBV28 and TRBJ2-6; TCRdb returns TRBD1, unconfirmable since there is no DNA. Germline V gives CDR1 MDHEN, CDR2 SYDVKM. There are 17 residues in the CDR3. The CDR3 spells CASSFMGHSSGANVLTF.

V gene TRBV3-1 combines with J gene TRBJ2-7; the D call from TCRdb, TRBD1, cannot be confirmed without DNA. CDR3 size: 15 residues. From germline, CDR1 is LGHDT and CDR2 YNNKEL (reference sequence). CDR3 loop: CASSQRPAPSYEQYF.

V usage is TRBV28 and J usage is TRBJ2-1; as DNA is missing, the TRBD2 call by TCRdb cannot be tested. The CDR3 has 14 amino acids. Germline CDR1 is MDHEN and CDR2 is SYDVKM. The CDR3 sequence: CASRRLAGGIGKFF.